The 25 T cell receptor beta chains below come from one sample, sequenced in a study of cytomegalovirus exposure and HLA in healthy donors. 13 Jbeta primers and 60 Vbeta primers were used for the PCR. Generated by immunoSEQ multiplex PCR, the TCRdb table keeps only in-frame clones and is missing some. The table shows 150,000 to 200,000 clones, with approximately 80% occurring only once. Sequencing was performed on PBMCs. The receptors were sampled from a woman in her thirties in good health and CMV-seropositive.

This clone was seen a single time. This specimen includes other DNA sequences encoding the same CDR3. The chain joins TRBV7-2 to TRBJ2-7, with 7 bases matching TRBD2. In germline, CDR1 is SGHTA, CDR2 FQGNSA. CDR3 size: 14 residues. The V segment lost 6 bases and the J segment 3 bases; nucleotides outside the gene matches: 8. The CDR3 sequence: CASRISGGSYEQYF. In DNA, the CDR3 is TGTGCCAGCAGGATTTCTGGCGGGAGCTACGAGCAGTACTTC.

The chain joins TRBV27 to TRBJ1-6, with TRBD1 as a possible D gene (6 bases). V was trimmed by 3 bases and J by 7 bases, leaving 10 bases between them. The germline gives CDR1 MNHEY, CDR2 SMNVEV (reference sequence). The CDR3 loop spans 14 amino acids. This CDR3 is CASSFTGSNSPLHF. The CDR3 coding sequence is TGTGCCAGCAGTTTCACAGGGTCCAATTCACCCCTCCACTTT.

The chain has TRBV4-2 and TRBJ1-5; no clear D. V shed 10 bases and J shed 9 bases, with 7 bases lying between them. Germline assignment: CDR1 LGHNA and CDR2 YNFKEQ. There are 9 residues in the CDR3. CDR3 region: CAKDMPQHF. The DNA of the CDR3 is TGTGCCAAAGACATGCCCCAGCATTTT.

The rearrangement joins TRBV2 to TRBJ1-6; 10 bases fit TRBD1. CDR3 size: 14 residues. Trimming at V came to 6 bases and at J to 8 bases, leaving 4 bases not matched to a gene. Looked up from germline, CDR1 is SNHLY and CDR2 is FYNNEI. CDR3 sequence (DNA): TGTGCCAGCAGGGTGGACAGGGGGGATTCACCCCTCCACTTT. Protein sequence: CASRVDRGDSPLHF.

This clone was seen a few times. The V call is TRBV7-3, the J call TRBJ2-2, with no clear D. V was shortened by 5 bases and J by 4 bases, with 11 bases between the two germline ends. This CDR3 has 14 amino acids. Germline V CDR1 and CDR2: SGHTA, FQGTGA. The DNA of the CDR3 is TGTGCCAGCAGCCGAACTTCCCTCACCGGGGAGCTGTTTTTT. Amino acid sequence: CASSRTSLTGELFF.

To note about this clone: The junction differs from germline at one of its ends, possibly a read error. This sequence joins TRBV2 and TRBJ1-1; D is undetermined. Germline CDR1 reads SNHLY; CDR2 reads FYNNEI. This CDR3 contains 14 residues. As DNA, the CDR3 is TGTGCCAGCAGCCCTGACGGACTGAACACTGAGGCTTTCTTT. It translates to CASSPDGLNTEAFF. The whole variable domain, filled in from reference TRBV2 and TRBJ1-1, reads EPEVTQTPSHQVTQMGQEVILRCVPISNHLYFYWYRQILGQKVEFLVSFYNNEISEKSEIFDDQFSVERPDGSNFTLKIRSTKLEDSAMYFCASSPDGLNTEAFFGQGTRLTVV.

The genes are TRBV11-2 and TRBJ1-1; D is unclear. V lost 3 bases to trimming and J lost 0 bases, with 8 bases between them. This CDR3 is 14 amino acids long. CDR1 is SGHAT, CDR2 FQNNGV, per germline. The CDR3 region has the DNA TGTGCCAGCAGCTTGGAGTTTCTGAACACTGAAGCTTTCTTT. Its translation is CASSLEFLNTEAFF.

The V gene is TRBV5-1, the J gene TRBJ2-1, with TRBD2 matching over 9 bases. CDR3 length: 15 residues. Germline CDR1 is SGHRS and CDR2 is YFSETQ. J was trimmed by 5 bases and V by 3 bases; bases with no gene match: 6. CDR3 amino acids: CASSSAGGLHNEQFF. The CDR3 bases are TGCGCCAGCAGCTCTGCGGGGGGGCTCCACAATGAGCAGTTCTTC.

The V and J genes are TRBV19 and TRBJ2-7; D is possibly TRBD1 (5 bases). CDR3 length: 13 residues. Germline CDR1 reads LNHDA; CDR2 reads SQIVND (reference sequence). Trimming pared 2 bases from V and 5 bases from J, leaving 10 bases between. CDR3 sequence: CASSILGANEQYF. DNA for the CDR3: TGTGCCAGTAGTATATTAGGGGCCAACGAGCAGTACTTC.

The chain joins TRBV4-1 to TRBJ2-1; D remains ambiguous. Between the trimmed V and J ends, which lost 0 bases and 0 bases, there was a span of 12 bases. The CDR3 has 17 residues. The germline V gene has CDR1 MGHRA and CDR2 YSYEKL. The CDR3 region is CASSQDSFPTSYNEQFF. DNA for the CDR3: TGCGCCAGCAGCCAAGATTCCTTCCCTACCTCCTACAATGAGCAGTTCTTC.

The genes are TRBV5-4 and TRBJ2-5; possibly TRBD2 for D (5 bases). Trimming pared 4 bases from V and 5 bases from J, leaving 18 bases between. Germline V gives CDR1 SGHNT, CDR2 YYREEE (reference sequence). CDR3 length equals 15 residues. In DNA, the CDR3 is TGTGCCAGCAGCCCGACGGGAAGCCTTAGTGAGACCCAGTACTTC. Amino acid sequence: CASSPTGSLSETQYF. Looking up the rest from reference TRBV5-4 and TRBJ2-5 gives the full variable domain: ETGVTQSPTHLIKTRGQQVTLRCSSQSGHNTVSWYQQALGQGPQFIFQYYREEENGRGNFPPRFSGLQFPNYSSELNVNALELDDSALYLCASSPTGSLSETQYFGPGTRLLVL.

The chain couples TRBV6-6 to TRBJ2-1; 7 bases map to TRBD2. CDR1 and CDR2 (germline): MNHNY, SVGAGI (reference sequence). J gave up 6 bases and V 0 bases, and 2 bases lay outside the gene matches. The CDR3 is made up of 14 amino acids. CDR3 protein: CASSYSTGGNEQFF. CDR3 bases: TGTGCCAGCAGTTACTCGACGGGGGGCAATGAGCAGTTCTTC.

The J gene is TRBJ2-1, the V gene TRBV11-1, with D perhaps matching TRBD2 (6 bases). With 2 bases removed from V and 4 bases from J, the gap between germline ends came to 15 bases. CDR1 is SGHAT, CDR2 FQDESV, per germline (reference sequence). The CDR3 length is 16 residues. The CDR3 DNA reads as TGTGCCAGCAGCTTATCGCGGGACTTATTTTACAATGAGCAGTTCTTC. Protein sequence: CASSLSRDLFYNEQFF.

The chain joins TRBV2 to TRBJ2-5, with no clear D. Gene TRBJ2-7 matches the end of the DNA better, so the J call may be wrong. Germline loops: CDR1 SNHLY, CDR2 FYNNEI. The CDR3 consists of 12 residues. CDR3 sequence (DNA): TGTGCCAGCAGTGTCCGGGTTAACGAGCAGTACTTC. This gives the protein CASSVRVNEQYF.

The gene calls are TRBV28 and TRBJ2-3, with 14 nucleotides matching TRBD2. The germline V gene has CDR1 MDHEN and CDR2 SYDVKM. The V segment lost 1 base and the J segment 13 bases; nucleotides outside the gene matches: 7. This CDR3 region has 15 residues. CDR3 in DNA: TGTGCCAGCAGTTTATACGGACTAGCGGGGGGTTCGGAGTATTTT. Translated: CASSLYGLAGGSEYF.

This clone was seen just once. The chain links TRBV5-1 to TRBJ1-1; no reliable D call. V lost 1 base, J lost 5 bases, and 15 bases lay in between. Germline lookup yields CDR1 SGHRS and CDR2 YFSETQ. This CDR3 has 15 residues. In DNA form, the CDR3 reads TGCGCCAGCAGCTTGATGAGTCGGGGAGATACTGAAGCTTTCTTT. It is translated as CASSLMSRGDTEAFF.

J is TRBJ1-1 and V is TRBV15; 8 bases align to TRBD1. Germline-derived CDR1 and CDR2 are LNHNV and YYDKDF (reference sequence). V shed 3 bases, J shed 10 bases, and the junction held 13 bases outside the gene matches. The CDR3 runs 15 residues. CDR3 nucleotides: TGTGCCACCAGCAGGGAATGGGGCAGGGGGCTTCTAGCTTTCTTT. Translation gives CATSREWGRGLLAFF.

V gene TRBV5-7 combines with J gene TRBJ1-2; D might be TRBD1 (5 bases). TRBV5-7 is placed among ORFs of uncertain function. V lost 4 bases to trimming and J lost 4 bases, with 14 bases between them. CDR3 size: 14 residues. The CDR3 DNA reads TGTGCCAGCAGCCCCCCGGGGGAGGCCTATGGCTACACCTTC. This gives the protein CASSPPGEAYGYTF.

The CDR3 DNA sequence: TGTGCCACCAGCGGGGGGGAGCCCTCCTACAATGAGCAGTTCTTC. It yields the protein CATSGGEPSYNEQFF. This rearrangement joins TRBV15 to TRBJ2-1; TRBD2 matches at 7 bases. V shed 5 bases, J shed 0 bases, and the junction held 4 bases outside the gene matches. The CDR3 has 15 residues. Germline V lookup: CDR1 LNHNV, CDR2 YYDKDF (reference sequence).

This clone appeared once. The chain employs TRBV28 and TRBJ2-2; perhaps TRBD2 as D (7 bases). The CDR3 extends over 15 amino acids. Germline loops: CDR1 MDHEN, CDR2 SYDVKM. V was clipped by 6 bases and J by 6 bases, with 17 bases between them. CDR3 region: CASSYYRGGAGELFF. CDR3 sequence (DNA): TGTGCCAGCAGCTATTACAGAGGGGGGGCCGGGGAGCTGTTTTTT.

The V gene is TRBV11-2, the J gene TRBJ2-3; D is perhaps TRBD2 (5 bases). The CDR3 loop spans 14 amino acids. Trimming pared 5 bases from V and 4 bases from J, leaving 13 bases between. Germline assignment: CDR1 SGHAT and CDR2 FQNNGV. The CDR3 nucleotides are TGTGCCAGCAGCCCAGAACGGGGTTCAGATACGCAGTATTTT. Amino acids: CASSPERGSDTQYF.

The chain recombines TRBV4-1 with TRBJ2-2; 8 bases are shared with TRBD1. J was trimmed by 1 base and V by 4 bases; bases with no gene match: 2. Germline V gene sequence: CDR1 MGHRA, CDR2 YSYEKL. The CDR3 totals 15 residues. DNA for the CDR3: TGCGCCAGCAGCCGTGACAGGGGGAACACCGGGGAGCTGTTTTTT. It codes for CASSRDRGNTGELFF.

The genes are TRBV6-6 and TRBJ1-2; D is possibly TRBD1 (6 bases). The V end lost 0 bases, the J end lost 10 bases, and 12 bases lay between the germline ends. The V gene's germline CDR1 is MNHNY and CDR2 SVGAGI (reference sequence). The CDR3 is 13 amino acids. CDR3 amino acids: CASSYSETGYYTF. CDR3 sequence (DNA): TGTGCCAGCAGTTACTCCGAGACAGGTTACTACACCTTC.

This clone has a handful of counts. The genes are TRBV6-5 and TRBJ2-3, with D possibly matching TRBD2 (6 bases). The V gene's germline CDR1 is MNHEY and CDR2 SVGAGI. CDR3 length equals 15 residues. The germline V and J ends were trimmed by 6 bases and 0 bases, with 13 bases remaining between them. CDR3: CASSLSGSSTDTQYF. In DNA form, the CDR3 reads TGTGCCAGCAGCTTAAGCGGGTCTAGCACAGATACGCAGTATTTT.

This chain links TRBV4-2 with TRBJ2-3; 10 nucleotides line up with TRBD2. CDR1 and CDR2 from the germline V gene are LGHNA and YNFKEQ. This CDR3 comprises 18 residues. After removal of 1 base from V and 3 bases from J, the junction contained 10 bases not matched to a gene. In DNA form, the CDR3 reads TGTGCCAGCAGCCAAGCCTCGCTAGCGGGAGACTTGACAGATACGCAGTATTTT. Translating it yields CASSQASLAGDLTDTQYF.